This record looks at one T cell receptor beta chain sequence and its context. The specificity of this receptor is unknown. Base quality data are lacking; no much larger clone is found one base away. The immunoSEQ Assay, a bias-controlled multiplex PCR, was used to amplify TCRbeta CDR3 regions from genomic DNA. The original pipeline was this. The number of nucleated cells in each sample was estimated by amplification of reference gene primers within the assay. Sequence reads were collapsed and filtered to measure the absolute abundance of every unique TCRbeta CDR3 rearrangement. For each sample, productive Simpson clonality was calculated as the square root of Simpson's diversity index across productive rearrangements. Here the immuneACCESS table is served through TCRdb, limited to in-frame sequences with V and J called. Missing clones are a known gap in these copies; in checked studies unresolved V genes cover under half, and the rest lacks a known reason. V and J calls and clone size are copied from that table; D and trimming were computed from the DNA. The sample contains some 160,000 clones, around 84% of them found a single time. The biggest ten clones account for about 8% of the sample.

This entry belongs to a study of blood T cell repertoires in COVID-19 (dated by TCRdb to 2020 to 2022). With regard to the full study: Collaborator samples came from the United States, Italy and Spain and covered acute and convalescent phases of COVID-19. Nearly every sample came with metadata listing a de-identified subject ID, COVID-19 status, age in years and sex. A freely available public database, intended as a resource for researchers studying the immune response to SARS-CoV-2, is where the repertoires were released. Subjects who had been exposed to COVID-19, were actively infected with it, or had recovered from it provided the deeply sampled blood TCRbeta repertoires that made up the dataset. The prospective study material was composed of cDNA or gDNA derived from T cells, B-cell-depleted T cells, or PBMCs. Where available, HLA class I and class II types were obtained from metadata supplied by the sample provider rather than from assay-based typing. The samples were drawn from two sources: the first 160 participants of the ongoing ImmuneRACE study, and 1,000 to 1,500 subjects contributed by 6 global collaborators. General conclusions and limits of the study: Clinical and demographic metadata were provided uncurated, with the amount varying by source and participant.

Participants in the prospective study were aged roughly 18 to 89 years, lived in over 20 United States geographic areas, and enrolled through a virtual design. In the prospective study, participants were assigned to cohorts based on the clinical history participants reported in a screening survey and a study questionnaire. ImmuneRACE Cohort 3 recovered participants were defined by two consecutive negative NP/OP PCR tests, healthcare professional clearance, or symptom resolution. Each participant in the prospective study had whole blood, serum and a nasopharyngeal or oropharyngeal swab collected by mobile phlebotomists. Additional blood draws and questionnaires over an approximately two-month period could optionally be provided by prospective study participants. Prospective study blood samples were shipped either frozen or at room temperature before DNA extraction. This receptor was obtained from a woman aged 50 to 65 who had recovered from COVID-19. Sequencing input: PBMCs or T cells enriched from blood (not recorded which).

The base sequence is TGCAGTGCTAGAAGGGAGTATGGCTACACCTTC. This gives the protein CSARREYGYTF. This chain is built from TRBV20-1 and TRBJ1-2; the D gene assignment is ambiguous. At the junction V is shortened by 2 bases and J by 5 bases, with 6 bases in between. The germline V gene (reference sequence) sets CDR1 to DFQATT and CDR2 to SNEGSKA. From its cysteine to its phenylalanine, the CDR3 spans 11 amino acids. Only CDR3 DNA remains: 33 bases, in frame from the first base.